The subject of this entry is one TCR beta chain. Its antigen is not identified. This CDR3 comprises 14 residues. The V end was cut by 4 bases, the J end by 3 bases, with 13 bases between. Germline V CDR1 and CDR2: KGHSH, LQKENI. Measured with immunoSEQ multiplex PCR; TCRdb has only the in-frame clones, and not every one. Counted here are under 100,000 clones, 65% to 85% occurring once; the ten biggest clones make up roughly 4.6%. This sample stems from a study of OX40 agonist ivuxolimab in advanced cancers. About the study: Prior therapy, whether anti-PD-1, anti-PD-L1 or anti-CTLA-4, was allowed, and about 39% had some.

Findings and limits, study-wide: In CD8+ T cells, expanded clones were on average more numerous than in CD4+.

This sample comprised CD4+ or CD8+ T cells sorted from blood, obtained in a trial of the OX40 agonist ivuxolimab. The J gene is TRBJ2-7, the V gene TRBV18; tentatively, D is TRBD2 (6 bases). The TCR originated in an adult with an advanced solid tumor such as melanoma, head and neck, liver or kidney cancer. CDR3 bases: TGTGCCAGCTCACTAGCCGGGGGAGACTACGAGCAGTACTTC. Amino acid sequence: CASSLAGGDYEQYF. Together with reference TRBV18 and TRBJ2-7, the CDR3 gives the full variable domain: NAGVMQNPRHLVRRRGQEARLRCSPMKGHSHVYWYRQLPEEGLKFMVYLQKENIIDESGMPKERFSAEFPKEGPSILRIQQVVRGDSAAYFCASSLAGGDYEQYFGPGTRLTVT.